This T cell receptor (beta chain) emerged from a study of PD-L1 blockade in urothelial cancer. TCRdb keeps only in-frame clones here, not all; method: immunoSEQ multiplex PCR. This table has about 130,000 clones, about 82% appearing once. V lost 8 bases and J lost 5; bases outside the gene matches: 7. This CDR3 contains 14 residues. CDR1 is SGHRS and CDR2 is YFSETQ in the germline V gene. Time point given: peripheral blood 6 weeks after treatment start. Metastatic or locally advanced urothelial carcinoma was present in the patients. There were between 1 and 8 samples from each patient, taken pretreatment and on-treatment.

The source is a man aged 50-59 years with urothelial cancer. The chain is built from TRBV5-1 and TRBJ1-6, with TRBD1 matching over 7 bases. The sample was PBMCs, taken around atezolizumab (anti-PD-L1) treatment. In DNA, the CDR3 is TGCGCCAGTCGTCGGGACAGTGATAATTCACCCCTCCACTTT. The encoded protein is CASRRDSDNSPLHF.